The 22 T cell receptor beta chains below all came from one sample that was sequenced in a study of cytomegalovirus exposure and HLA in healthy donors. Use of 60 Vbeta and 13 Jbeta primers characterized the PCR. Here immunoSEQ multiplex PCR was the method, and the copy in TCRdb shows in-frame clones only, minus some. The sample lists fewer than 90,000 clones; 78% were seen once. Sequencing used PBMCs. These receptors were obtained from a male donor in good health and CMV-seropositive.

A single count supports this clone. The chain combines TRBV5-6 with TRBJ2-5, with D maybe TRBD1 (5 bases). With the DNA end fitting TRBJ2-7 better, the J assignment may be wrong. The CDR3 spans 14 residues. Looked up from germline, CDR1 is SGHDT and CDR2 is YYEEEE. This CDR3 is CASSTGSTEYEQYF. CDR3 bases: TGTGCCAGCAGCACAGGTTCCACGGAATACGAGCAGTACTTC.

The chain is built from TRBV5-4 and TRBJ2-5, with no clear D. The CDR3 has 16 residues. V lost 0 bases and J lost 2, with 14 bases in between. Germline CDR1 SGHNT, CDR2 YYREEE (reference sequence). The CDR3 DNA is TGTGCCAGCAGCTTGGCCCCAGGCTTTGGGCAAGAGACCCAGTACTTC. Translating gives CASSLAPGFGQETQYF.

This clone appeared a single time. The V gene is TRBV5-8, the J gene TRBJ1-5; TRBD1 is a possible D gene (5 bases). CDR1 and CDR2 (germline): SGHTS, YDEGEE. Trimming cost V 0 bases and J 3 bases, with 13 bases left between them. CDR3 length: 16 amino acids. CDR3 amino acids: CASSLGDGQPNQPQHF. CDR3 sequence (DNA): TGTGCCAGCAGCTTGGGGGATGGACAACCCAATCAGCCCCAGCATTTT.

In this sample, this clone turned up many times. The chain couples TRBV6-4 to TRBJ2-1; 10 nucleotides line up with TRBD1. The germline CDR1 and CDR2 sequences are MRHNA and SNTAGT. This CDR3 region has 14 residues. Trimming cost V 2 bases and J 6 bases; bases outside gene matches: 1. CDR3 in DNA: TGTGCCAGCAGTGACAGGACAGGGGGCAATGAGCAGTTCTTC. Its translation: CASSDRTGGNEQFF.

The chain combines TRBV5-1 with TRBJ1-1; the match to TRBD1 covers 7 bases. V was pared by 4 bases and J by 5 bases, with 11 bases of the junction left unmatched. This CDR3 has 15 amino acids. Germline CDR1 SGHRS, CDR2 YFSETQ. CDR3 DNA: TGCGCCAGCAGCCCTCTACAGGGGATGGGTACTGAAGCTTTCTTT. It is translated as CASSPLQGMGTEAFF.

This clone was seen a handful of times. This chain joins TRBV27 and TRBJ2-2; a possible D gene is TRBD1 (5 bases). The CDR3 runs to 20 residues. V lost 4 bases and J 1 base, leaving 25 bases between the germline ends. Germline lookup yields CDR1 MNHEY and CDR2 SMNVEV (reference sequence). The CDR3 spells CASSSLKEDWPGLNTGELFF. The CDR3, as DNA: TGTGCCAGCAGTTCACTCAAGGAAGATTGGCCAGGGTTGAACACCGGGGAGCTGTTTTTT.

This sequence joins TRBV5-4 and TRBJ1-2, with 9 bases identical to TRBD1. Germline-derived CDR1 and CDR2 are SGHNT and YYREEE (reference sequence). V lost 4 bases, J lost 8 bases, and 9 bases stayed unmatched. The CDR3 sequence is 14 residues long. The CDR3 DNA reads TGTGCCAGCAGCCCGCCGGGACAGGGAGAGGGCTACACCTTC. It specifies CASSPPGQGEGYTF. Looking up the rest from reference TRBV5-4 and TRBJ1-2 gives the full variable domain: ETGVTQSPTHLIKTRGQQVTLRCSSQSGHNTVSWYQQALGQGPQFIFQYYREEENGRGNFPPRFSGLQFPNYSSELNVNALELDDSALYLCASSPPGQGEGYTFGSGTRLTVV.

The chain combines TRBV6-6 with TRBJ2-7; 7 bases are a match to TRBD1. Germline CDR1 and CDR2: MNHNY and SVGAGI (reference sequence). This CDR3 region has 16 residues. With V trimmed by 5 bases and J by 2 bases, 12 bases remained unmatched. In DNA, the CDR3 is TGTGCCAGCAGTACTCGGGCCCGGACAGGTCCCTACGAGCAGTACTTC. The encoded protein is CASSTRARTGPYEQYF.

V and J are TRBV15 and TRBJ2-7, with TRBD2 matching over 8 bases. Trimming cost V 0 bases and J 2 bases; bases outside gene matches: 9. This CDR3 region has 17 residues. CDR1 LNHNV and CDR2 YYDKDF come from the germline V gene (reference sequence). For the CDR3, the DNA is TGTGCCACCAGCAGAGATTTCCTAGGGACTAGTGCCTACGAGCAGTACTTC. Translated, it gives CATSRDFLGTSAYEQYF.

The CDR3 loop is CASSLGLDTGELFF. The DNA of the CDR3 is TGTGCCAGCAGTTTGGGACTGGACACCGGGGAGCTGTTTTTT. The chain recombines TRBV28 with TRBJ2-2; perhaps TRBD2 as D (6 bases). The CDR3 has 14 amino acids. Trimming stripped 3 bases from V and 3 bases from J, with 8 bases between. The germline CDR1 and CDR2 sequences are MDHEN and SYDVKM.

This clone was detected only a few times. This chain uses TRBV13 with TRBJ2-3; TRBD2 agrees at 13 bases. The trim removed 5 bases at V and 5 bases at J, leaving 7 bases unmatched. This CDR3 has 16 residues. CDR1 is PRHDT, CDR2 FYEKMQ, per germline (reference sequence). CDR3 in amino acids: CASSEGTSGVVDTQYF. CDR3 nucleotides: TGTGCCAGCAGCGAGGGGACTAGCGGGGTGGTAGATACGCAGTATTTT. Full variable domain (missing parts from reference TRBV13 and TRBJ2-3): AAGVIQSPRHLIKEKRETATLKCYPIPRHDTVYWYQQGPGQDPQFLISFYEKMQSDKGSIPDRFSAQQFSDYHSELNMSSLELGDSALYFCASSEGTSGVVDTQYFGPGTRLTVL.

V usage is TRBV7-8 and J usage is TRBJ2-3; D is ambiguous. The CDR3 extends over 15 amino acids. Germline CDR1 and CDR2: SGHVS and FQNEAQ. V lost 3 bases to trimming and J lost 2 bases, with 12 bases between them. This chain's CDR3 is CASSLSGGTTDTQYF. CDR3 bases: TGTGCCAGCAGCTTGTCTGGCGGAACCACAGATACGCAGTATTTT.

The V gene is TRBV10-3, the J gene TRBJ2-3, with 8 bases lining up with TRBD1. The CDR3 covers 15 residues. Germline assignment: CDR1 ENHRY and CDR2 SYGVKD. The V and J ends lost 5 bases and 5 bases, in that order; junction bases with no gene match: 9. The chain's CDR3 is CAISPRGPPEDTQYF. DNA of the CDR3: TGTGCCATCAGTCCCAGGGGGCCCCCAGAAGATACGCAGTATTTT.

As regards this clone: The germline gene is not matched at one end of the junction; a read error may be the cause. The chain links TRBV7-9 to TRBJ1-1; no reliable D call. Germline V gene lookup returns CDR1 SEHNR and CDR2 FQNEAQ (reference sequence). CDR3 size: 13 residues. CDR3 residues: CSSSPQKNTEAFF. For the CDR3, the DNA is TGTTCCAGCAGCCCCCAGAAGAACACTGAAGCTTTCTTT.

This rearrangement joins TRBV19 to TRBJ2-1; a possible D gene is TRBD2 (6 bases). The V and J ends lost 7 bases and 7 bases respectively, with 17 bases between them. This CDR3 has 14 amino acids. Germline CDR1 LNHDA, CDR2 SQIVND (reference sequence). CDR3 nucleotide sequence: TGTGCCAGTAATCTTCCCGGGACTTCAAATGAGCAGTTCTTC. Protein product: CASNLPGTSNEQFF.

The rearrangement joins TRBV19 to TRBJ1-1; D unresolved. Trimming removed 4 bases from V and 1 base from J, with 10 bases in between. The CDR3 has 14 amino acids. Germline V gene sequence: CDR1 LNHDA, CDR2 SQIVND (reference sequence). The CDR3 DNA sequence: TGTGCCAGTAGTAGTAGGCGGAGGAACACTGAAGCTTTCTTT. Its protein product is CASSSRRRNTEAFF.

The chain joins TRBV13 to TRBJ2-2, with 12 bases that match TRBD2. This CDR3 contains 18 residues. CDR1 PRHDT and CDR2 FYEKMQ come from the germline V gene (reference sequence). V was clipped by 5 bases and J by 6 bases; unmatched bases: 13. The CDR3 nucleotides are TGTGCCAGCAGCAGGGGACTAGCGGGCCGGTTTTCCCCCGGGGAGCTGTTTTTT. Its protein is CASSRGLAGRFSPGELFF.

The V and J genes are TRBV5-1 and TRBJ2-3; 8 positions agree with TRBD1. After removal of 3 bases from V and 3 bases from J, the junction contained 9 bases not matched to a gene. This CDR3 comprises 16 residues. Germline V gene lookup returns CDR1 SGHRS and CDR2 YFSETQ. CDR3 amino acids: CASSSQGAVWTDTQYF. The DNA for the CDR3 is TGCGCCAGCAGCTCTCAGGGGGCAGTGTGGACAGATACGCAGTATTTT.

This rearrangement joins TRBV29-1 to TRBJ1-1; 10 bases are shared with TRBD1. CDR1 and CDR2 (germline): SQVTM, ANQGSEA. The ends lost 4 bases at V and 4 bases at J; junction bases unmatched: 0. There are 12 residues in the CDR3. The CDR3 protein is CSVGTGGTEAFF. In nucleotides, the CDR3 is TGCAGCGTTGGGACAGGGGGCACTGAAGCTTTCTTT.

This chain uses TRBV7-2 with TRBJ1-2; TRBD1 is a possible D gene (5 bases). This CDR3 spans 13 amino acids. Germline values: CDR1 SGHTA, CDR2 FQGNSA. V lost 3 bases to trimming and J lost 0 bases, with 5 bases between them. CDR3 protein: CASSLTANYGYTF. In DNA, the CDR3 is TGTGCCAGCAGCTTGACAGCTAACTATGGCTACACCTTC.

CDR3 residues: CASSEFVPREQYF. CDR3 DNA: TGTGCCAGCAGTGAATTTGTCCCCCGGGAGCAGTACTTC. This rearrangement joins TRBV6-1 to TRBJ2-7; D remains ambiguous. V lost 2 bases and J lost 7, with 12 bases in between. Germline V gene data show CDR1 as MNHNS and CDR2 as SASEGT. CDR3 length equals 13 residues.

The genes are TRBV15 and TRBJ2-3; 8 nucleotides line up with TRBD2. This CDR3 has 14 residues. Germline V gene data show CDR1 as LNHNV and CDR2 as YYDKDF (reference sequence). The V segment lost 4 bases and the J segment 3 bases; nucleotides outside the gene matches: 3. CDR3 DNA: TGTGCCACCAGCAAGTTAGCGGGAACAGATACGCAGTATTTT. Amino acids: CATSKLAGTDTQYF.